These T cell receptor beta chains were read from a single sample in a study of cytomegalovirus exposure and HLA in healthy donors. The protocol was immunoSEQ multiplex PCR, while the TCRdb copy is restricted to in-frame clones and leaves out a portion. This sample has roughly 150,000 clones, with 82% found just once. The specimen sequenced was PBMCs. These receptors originate from a girl aged 5-17 years in good health and CMV-seropositive. Both conserved end residues are part of each CDR3. The D gene is left open where the match is weak. Size values are once, few and many counts, or a class for expanded clones, and some rows have none.

TGTGCCAGCCAGAAGGACAGGAACACCGGGGAGCTGTTTTTT	CASQKDRNTGELFF	.	TRBJ2-2	.	TRBV7-8
TGTGCCAGAAGCGGCAGGGGGCGCGGAGAGACCCAGTACTTC	CARSGRGRGETQYF	.	TRBJ2-5	TRBD1	TRBV5-3
TGTGCCAGAAGCCTTAGCGGAGCCTACAATGAGCAGTTCTTC	CARSLSGAYNEQFF	.	TRBJ2-1	.	TRBV5-3
TGTGCCAGCAGTCAAGGGACAGCCAGTACGCAGTATTTT	CASSQGTASTQYF	.	TRBJ2-3	TRBD1	TRBV28
TGCGCCAGCAGCCAAGATAGCGACACAGATACGCAGTATTTT	CASSQDSDTDTQYF	.	TRBJ2-3	.	TRBV4-1
TGTGCCAGCAGTTTACACGACAGGGGCGGCTACACCTTC	CASSLHDRGGYTF	.	TRBJ1-2	TRBD1	TRBV28
TGTGCCAGCAGCTCGCTCGGACAGGGCACAGATACGCAGTATTTT	CASSSLGQGTDTQYF	.	TRBJ2-3	TRBD1	TRBV27
TGTGCCAGCGGGGGGGGAGCGGGAGGGCCTTGGGATGAGCAGTTCTTC	CASGGGAGGPWDEQFF	.	TRBJ2-1	TRBD2	TRBV2
TGTGCCACCAGCAGAGAAAATACAGGGGGTGGCTATGGCTACACCTTC	CATSRENTGGGYGYTF	few	TRBJ1-2	TRBD1	TRBV15
TGTGCCAGCAGGAGGGACAGGCCCCCCTGGGGCTACACCTTC	CASRRDRPPWGYTF	once	TRBJ1-2	TRBD1	TRBV6-6
TGTGCCAGCAGCCAAGAGGCGGTCCGACCCTACAATGAGCAGTTCTTC	CASSQEAVRPYNEQFF	.	TRBJ2-1	.	TRBV4-2
TGCGCCAGCAGCTCGGGGACAGGGGTAACGTATGGAGTTTACACTGAAGCTTTCTTT	CASSSGTGVTYGVYTEAFF	few	TRBJ1-1	TRBD1	TRBV5-1
TGTGCCAGCAGCTCCACTAGCGGCGCCCAGGAGACCCAGTACTTC	CASSSTSGAQETQYF	.	TRBJ2-5	TRBD2	TRBV7-8
TGCAGCGTTGAGGGACTCGCTATGAACACTGAAGCTTTCTTT	CSVEGLAMNTEAFF	.	TRBJ1-1	.	TRBV29-1
TGTGCCAGCAGCTTAGAACTAGCGGGAGGGCCGGGGACCTACGAGCAGTACTTC	CASSLELAGGPGTYEQYF	.	TRBJ2-7	TRBD2	TRBV7-9
TGTGCCAGCAGTGCTCGGCGGGAGGTCCACGAGCAGTACTTC	CASSARREVHEQYF	.	TRBJ2-7	TRBD2	TRBV2
TGTGCCAGCAGCCTTGCCGGGACTCGCAATCGGGAGCAGTACTTC	CASSLAGTRNREQYF	.	TRBJ2-7	.	TRBV7-8
TGTGCCAGCAGTTTAGACAGGGCGCAACAGCCCCAGCATTTT	CASSLDRAQQPQHF	few	TRBJ1-5	TRBD1	TRBV27
TGTGCCAGCAGCTTAGGTCCCGGGACAGCCGCGGATGGCTACACCTTC	CASSLGPGTAADGYTF	once	TRBJ1-2	TRBD1	TRBV7-6
TGTGCCAGCAGGCGGGACAGGGGGCGGCAGAACACTGAAGCTTTCTTT	CASRRDRGRQNTEAFF	.	TRBJ1-1	TRBD1	TRBV7-2
TGTGCCAGCAGCTGGACTAGCGGGGGGTCAGATACGCAGTATTTT	CASSWTSGGSDTQYF	.	TRBJ2-3	TRBD2	TRBV6-5
TGTGCCAGCAGCCCAAGCAGGGCCCGCGGCACCGGGGAGCTGTTTTTT	CASSPSRARGTGELFF	.	TRBJ2-2	.	TRBV11-2
TGTGCCAGCAGTTACGCAGGGACAGACTACGAGCAGTACTTC	CASSYAGTDYEQYF	.	TRBJ2-7	TRBD1	TRBV6-6
TGTGCCAGCAGTTTAAAGGGGGACACTGAAGCTTTCTTT	CASSLKGDTEAFF	.	TRBJ1-1	.	TRBV28
TGTGCCAGCAGTGAAGCGGGGACTAGCAGGGGAGATACGCAGTATTTT	CASSEAGTSRGDTQYF	.	TRBJ2-3	TRBD2	TRBV6-1
TGCGCCAGCAGCTTGGCAGGGGGCACCTCCTACGAGCAGTACTTC	CASSLAGGTSYEQYF	.	TRBJ2-7	TRBD1	TRBV5-1
TGCGCCAGCAGGGACAGGGAAGGAGAGACCCAGTACTTC	CASRDREGETQYF	.	TRBJ2-5	TRBD1	TRBV10-1
TGTGCCAGCAGTTACCGGGGGTCGGGCACTGAAGCTTTCTTT	CASSYRGSGTEAFF	.	TRBJ1-1	.	TRBV6-6
TGTGCCAGCAGCTTAGTAACACAGGGGGTATCTGACGCTTTCTTT	CASSLVTQGVSDAFF	.	TRBJ1-1	TRBD1	TRBV7-8
TGTGCCAGCAGTTTACTTCTAGCGGGAGTGGGAGAGACCCAGTACTTC	CASSLLLAGVGETQYF	.	TRBJ2-5	TRBD2	TRBV28
TGTGCCAGCAGGCCCGCAGTAAGCGAGCAGTACTTC	CASRPAVSEQYF	few	TRBJ2-7	.	TRBV2
TGTGCCATCAGCGACTCCGGGACAGATAATCAGCCCCAGCATTTT	CAISDSGTDNQPQHF	.	TRBJ1-5	TRBD1	TRBV10-3
TGTGCCAGCAGTTTAGCCCACCGCTACACAGATACGCAGTATTTT	CASSLAHRYTDTQYF	.	TRBJ2-3	.	TRBV28
TGTGCCAGCAGCTTAGGCAGGGGGAGTGATGAAAAACTGTTTTTT	CASSLGRGSDEKLFF	.	TRBJ1-4	TRBD1	TRBV7-6
TGTGCCAGCAGCCCCTGGACAGGAGACGGCTACACCTTC	CASSPWTGDGYTF	.	TRBJ1-2	TRBD1	TRBV9
TGTGCCAGCAGCGCCTCGTACTACAATGAGCAGTTCTTC	CASSASYYNEQFF	.	TRBJ2-1	.	TRBV9
TGTGCCAGCAGCGTAGAGTCGGGGGGCCCCTACGAGCAGTACTTC	CASSVESGGPYEQYF	.	TRBJ2-7	.	TRBV9
TGTGCCAGCAGTACTCCAGGTCCAGGGGGCTACACCTTC	CASSTPGPGGYTF	few	TRBJ1-2	.	TRBV28
TGTGCCAGCAGCCCTGACAGGGGAGAGGAAAAACTGTTTTTT	CASSPDRGEEKLFF	.	TRBJ1-4	TRBD1	TRBV9
TGTGCCAGCAGCCACTTGGCCGACGCAAAAAGGGGTGAAGCTTTCTTT	CASSHLADAKRGEAFF	.	TRBJ1-1	.	TRBV14
TGTGCCAGCAGCCCGGGGTCCGGTTACAATGAGCAGTTCTTC	CASSPGSGYNEQFF	few	TRBJ2-1	.	TRBV5-6
TGTGCCAGTTCTGACAGCTCCTACGAGCGGTACTTC	CASSDSSYERYF	.	TRBJ2-7	.	TRBV18
TGTGCCAGCAGCTCGTACTACGAGCAGTACTTC	CASSSYYEQYF	.	TRBJ2-7	.	TRBV7-9
TGTGCCAGCAGCGTAGGAGGCAGGGAGGACAATGAGCAGTTCTTC	CASSVGGREDNEQFF	once	TRBJ2-1	.	TRBV9
TGTGCCAGCAGCGTAGGGCCTAGCGGGCAAGAGACCCAGTACTTC	CASSVGPSGQETQYF	.	TRBJ2-5	TRBD2	TRBV9
TGTGCCAGCAGCGTAGTAGCGTTAGATACGCAGTATTTT	CASSVVALDTQYF	.	TRBJ2-3	.	TRBV9
TGCGCCAGCAGCCAAGGTCTCGCGAACACCGGGGAGCTGTTTTTT	CASSQGLANTGELFF	.	TRBJ2-2	.	TRBV4-3
TGTGCGTGCGGATCTAGCACAGATACGCAGTATTTT	CACGSSTDTQYF	.	TRBJ2-3	.	TRBV30